Below are 24 T cell receptor beta chains sequenced from a single sample in a study of patients and donors after allogeneic stem cell transplantation. TCRdb re-analysed the RT-PCR reads in MiXCR, keeping a single row per CDR3 protein. The sample includes a few hundred thousand distinct CDR3 sequences, more than 35% seen only once; the top ten take more than 9%. Sequencing was done on a sample of blood, either unsorted or a sorted T cell fraction (not recorded which). All receptors come from a human donor who was either an allogeneic HSCT recipient or a stem cell or donor lymphocyte infusion donor (not recorded which). It is not recorded whose cells these are; they may come from a transplant donor.

This clonotype was detected a few times. The J gene is TRBJ1-1, the V gene TRBV5-1, with TRBD1 matching 9 bases. The CDR3 sequence is 18 residues long. Unmatched junction bases numbered 11, after V lost 1 base and J lost 1 base. Germline V CDR1 and CDR2: SGHRS, YFSETQ. As DNA, the CDR3 is TGCGCCAGCAGCTTGACCAGGACAGGGGAGGGTGGGAACACTGAAGCTTTCTTT. It translates to CASSLTRTGEGGNTEAFF.

There are a few counts of this clonotype. The J gene is TRBJ1-1, the V gene TRBV12-3 or TRBV12-4; D remains ambiguous. The CDR3 runs 14 residues. Trimming took 6 bases from V and 6 from J, leaving 17 bases between them. The CDR3 DNA follows: TGTGCCAGCAGATTTGGTTCCGAAATCCCTGAAGCTTTCTTT. It is translated as CASRFGSEIPEAFF.

The V call is TRBV13, the J call TRBJ1-2; a possible D gene is TRBD1 (6 bases). CDR1 and CDR2 from the germline V gene are PRHDT and FYEKMQ (reference sequence). V was shortened by 4 bases and J by 4 bases, with 10 bases between the two germline ends. CDR3 size: 13 residues. This CDR3 is CASSSRGSYGYTF. The CDR3 DNA follows: TGTGCCAGCAGCTCAAGGGGGTCCTATGGCTACACCTTC. Full variable domain (rest looked up from reference TRBV13 and TRBJ1-2): AAGVIQSPRHLIKEKRETATLKCYPIPRHDTVYWYQQGPGQDPQFLISFYEKMQSDKGSIPDRFSAQQFSDYHSELNMSSLELGDSALYFCASSSRGSYGYTFGSGTRLTVV.

J is TRBJ2-1 and V is TRBV4-1; unclear D gene. Between the trimmed V and J ends, which lost 5 bases and 10 bases, there was a span of 15 bases. This CDR3 comprises 13 residues. The germline V gene has CDR1 MGHRA and CDR2 YSYEKL. The CDR3 coding sequence is TGCGCCAGCAGCTTTAGGGCCTCCAGCGAGCAGTTCTTC. Translated, it gives CASSFRASSEQFF.

A few counts support this clonotype. The chain couples TRBV29-1 to TRBJ2-1; D gene ambiguous. This CDR3 has 10 residues. V was shortened by 8 bases and J by 9 bases, with 11 bases between the two germline ends. Germline CDR1 and CDR2: SQVTM and ANQGSEA. The CDR3 sequence: CSIPGFEQFF. CDR3 DNA: TGCAGCATACCAGGTTTTGAGCAGTTCTTC.

This clonotype occurred once. The genes are TRBV5-1 and TRBJ2-5; D not resolved. Germline loops: CDR1 SGHRS, CDR2 YFSETQ. The CDR3 is 14 amino acids. Trimming shortened V by 0 bases and J by 3 bases, and 9 bases separated the two germline ends. The CDR3 sequence is CASSLGAGKETQYF. The CDR3 DNA follows: TGCGCCAGCAGCTTGGGGGCAGGCAAAGAGACCCAGTACTTC.

This clonotype was found a few times. The chain joins TRBV28 to TRBJ1-3; TRBD1 aligns across 8 bases. With V trimmed by 6 bases and J by 1 base, 8 bases remained unmatched. The germline CDR1 and CDR2 sequences are MDHEN and SYDVKM. This CDR3 has 16 amino acids. CDR3 in DNA: TGTGCCAGCAGCCCGACGGGACAGGTATCTGGAAACACCATATATTTT. Protein: CASSPTGQVSGNTIYF. The whole variable domain, remainder taken from reference TRBV28 and TRBJ1-3, is DVKVTQSSRYLVKRTGEKVFLECVQDMDHENMFWYRQDPGLGLRLIYFSYDVKMKEKGDIPEGYSVSREKKERFSLILESASTNQTSMYLCASSPTGQVSGNTIYFGEGSWLTVV.

CDR3 nucleotide sequence: TGTGCCAGCAGCTTCGCCGGGGCCCTACTCTATGGCTACACCTTC. The encoded protein is CASSFAGALLYGYTF. This chain connects TRBV7-2 to TRBJ1-2, with D possibly being TRBD1 (5 bases). Germline V gene data show CDR1 as SGHTA and CDR2 as FQGNSA. V was shortened by 3 bases and J by 4 bases, with 15 bases between the two germline ends. The CDR3 sequence is 15 residues long.

The rearrangement uses TRBV20-1 and TRBJ2-1, with TRBD1 identical over 8 bases. The CDR3 is made up of 13 amino acids. The germline gives CDR1 DFQATT, CDR2 SNEGSKA (reference sequence). J lost 11 bases, V lost 4 bases, and 10 bases had no gene match. The CDR3 region is CSATVAGGRKQFF. CDR3 in DNA: TGCAGTGCTACTGTAGCAGGGGGCCGGAAGCAGTTCTTC.

This clonotype has just one count. The chain carries TRBV20-1 and TRBJ2-1; D may be TRBD2 (7 bases). Germline-derived CDR1 and CDR2 are DFQATT and SNEGSKA (reference sequence). V lost 6 bases to trimming and J lost 2 bases, with 14 bases between them. This CDR3 contains 14 residues. The CDR3 reads CSAAGHHPYNEQFF. In nucleotides, the CDR3 is TGCAGTGCAGCGGGACACCACCCCTACAATGAGCAGTTCTTC.

V gene TRBV4-1 combines with J gene TRBJ2-7; D not resolved. The V end lost 2 bases, the J end lost 2 bases, and 10 bases lay between the germline ends. This CDR3 has 14 residues. The germline CDR1 and CDR2 sequences are MGHRA and YSYEKL. The CDR3 spells CASSQRMTAYEQYF. The CDR3 DNA reads as TGCGCCAGCAGCCAAAGGATGACCGCCTACGAGCAGTACTTC.

V is TRBV11-2 and J is TRBJ1-1, with D hard to call. Per the germline V gene, CDR1 is SGHAT and CDR2 is FQNNGV. The CDR3 covers 15 residues. Trimming shortened V by 1 base and J by 6 bases, and 15 bases separated the two germline ends. DNA for the CDR3: TGTGCCAGCAGCTTAGCGCCCCCAGTTAGGCCTGAAGCTTTCTTT. This gives the protein CASSLAPPVRPEAFF.

The rearrangement links TRBV9 to TRBJ1-5; tentative D call: TRBD1 (6 bases). CDR3 length: 14 amino acids. Per germline, CDR1 SGDLS and CDR2 YYNGEE. Trimming stripped 6 bases from V and 5 bases from J, with 15 bases between. The CDR3 region is CASTRTAFDQPQHF. The DNA for the CDR3 is TGTGCCAGCACCCGGACAGCCTTCGATCAGCCCCAGCATTTT. Full variable domain (remainder filled in from reference TRBV9 and TRBJ1-5): DSGVTQTPKHLITATGQRVTLRCSPRSGDLSVYWYQQSLDQGLQFLIQYYNGEERAKGNILERFSAQQFPDLHSELNLSSLELGDSALYFCASTRTAFDQPQHFGDGTRLSIL.

This clonotype appeared once. The V and J genes are TRBV11-2 and TRBJ2-2; TRBD2 matches at 15 bases. Germline CDR1 is SGHAT and CDR2 is FQNNGV. The CDR3 contains 15 residues. J lost 7 bases, V lost 4 bases, and 1 base had no gene match. The CDR3 DNA sequence: TGTGCCAGCAGCTCGGGACTAGCGGGGGGCGGGGAGCTGTTTTTT. It is translated as CASSSGLAGGGELFF.

The chain links TRBV5-1 to TRBJ1-1; no clear D gene. V dropped 1 base and J dropped 1 base, with 14 bases sitting between them. The CDR3 runs 16 residues. The germline gives CDR1 SGHRS, CDR2 YFSETQ. The CDR3 loop is CASSLRISPANTEAFF. As DNA, the CDR3 is TGCGCCAGCAGCTTGAGAATATCGCCCGCGAACACTGAAGCTTTCTTT.

There are a few counts of this clonotype. The rearrangement joins TRBV2 to TRBJ1-1; the match to TRBD1 covers 10 bases. CDR3 length: 13 amino acids. The ends lost 6 bases at V and 4 bases at J; junction bases unmatched: 2. Germline V gene lookup returns CDR1 SNHLY and CDR2 FYNNEI. The CDR3 coding sequence is TGTGCCAGCAGACGGACAGGGGGCACTGAAGCTTTCTTT. Protein: CASRRTGGTEAFF.

The J gene is TRBJ2-1, the V gene TRBV24-1; D is possibly TRBD1 or TRBD2 (5 bases each). The V and J ends lost 6 bases and 4 bases respectively, with 27 bases between them. CDR3 size: 19 residues. Germline V lookup: CDR1 KGHDR, CDR2 SFDVKD. The CDR3 reads CATSHARDEGSGLYNEQFF. The CDR3 DNA reads as TGTGCCACCAGTCATGCCAGGGATGAGGGCTCAGGCTTATACAATGAGCAGTTCTTC.

This rearrangement joins TRBV21-1 to TRBJ2-7; TRBD1, as called in the table, went unchecked against the DNA. TRBV21-1 is a pseudogene. This CDR3 comprises 14 residues. The CDR3 sequence is CASSKSQGGHEQYF. In nucleotides, the CDR3 is TGTGCCAGCAGCAAAAGCCAGGGGGGCCACGAGCAGTACTTC.

The V and J genes are TRBV12-3 or TRBV12-4 and TRBJ2-7, with TRBD1 identical over 8 bases. V was pared by 6 bases and J by 2 bases, with 6 bases of the junction left unmatched. This CDR3 comprises 14 residues. In DNA, the CDR3 is TGTGCCAGCAGCTCGACAGGGGAGGCCTACGAGCAGTACTTC. It encodes CASSSTGEAYEQYF.

The chain recombines TRBV19 with TRBJ1-5; 10 bases line up with TRBD1. With 4 bases clipped from V and 6 bases from J, the junction kept 9 bases outside the gene matches. In germline, CDR1 is LNHDA, CDR2 SQIVND (reference sequence). There are 16 residues in the CDR3. CDR3 in amino acids: CASSNPGQGRGQPQHF. The CDR3 DNA reads TGTGCCAGTAGTAACCCGGGACAGGGGAGAGGTCAGCCCCAGCATTTT.

This clonotype was counted between two and nine times. V is TRBV7-2 and J is TRBJ2-3; 9 bases align to TRBD2. The junction had 10 bases not matched to a gene; V was cut back by 6 bases and J by 0 bases. This CDR3 comprises 17 residues. Germline values: CDR1 SGHTA, CDR2 FQGNSA. The CDR3 loop is CASRVTASGASTDTQYF. CDR3 sequence (DNA): TGTGCCAGCAGGGTAACAGCTAGCGGGGCTAGCACAGATACGCAGTATTTT.

This sequence joins TRBV5-5 and TRBJ1-1, with a tentative D call TRBD1 (6 bases). There are 13 residues in the CDR3. The germline gives CDR1 SGHKS, CDR2 YYEKEE (reference sequence). Trimming stripped 4 bases from V and 7 bases from J, with 14 bases between. CDR3 loop: CASSTTDRGEAFF. The CDR3 nucleotides read TGTGCCAGCAGCACCACGGACAGAGGTGAAGCTTTCTTT.

The table lists this clonotype with a count of one. V is TRBV5-1 and J is TRBJ1-1, with D possibly matching TRBD1 (5 bases). Germline CDR1 and CDR2: SGHRS and YFSETQ. V was trimmed by 4 bases and J by 1 base, leaving 17 bases between them. The CDR3 totals 16 residues. This chain's CDR3 is CASSPLGQGQNTEAFF. The CDR3 bases are TGCGCCAGCAGCCCCCTAGGTCAGGGCCAGAACACTGAAGCTTTCTTT.

This clonotype was counted a few times. The J gene is TRBJ2-3, the V gene TRBV3-1; tentatively, D is TRBD2 (5 bases). Trimming took off 4 bases at V and 7 bases at J, with 12 bases between the two ends. Germline CDR1 LGHDT, CDR2 YNNKEL (reference sequence). The CDR3 extends over 13 amino acids. The CDR3 is CASSPRLRNTQYF. CDR3 bases: TGTGCCAGCAGCCCCAGACTAAGAAATACGCAGTATTTT.